Listed below are T cell receptor beta chains from one sample, sequenced in a study of blood T cell repertoires in COVID-19. Sequencing was performed with immunoSEQ multiplex PCR; in TCRdb, only in-frame clones are kept and a portion is missing. The repertoire includes under 250,000 clones, about nine tenths of them detected once, and 5.5% to 8% sits in the top ten. The sample was peripheral blood. These receptors were taken from a man in his 60s who had recovered from COVID-19. CDR3s include the opening cysteine and the closing phenylalanine or tryptophan. The order of the fields is CDR3 length, D gene, J gene, V gene, clone size, CDR3 DNA, CDR3 protein. The D gene is left open where the match is weak. Expanded clones get a size class; other rows say once, few or many, or leave the size out.

>16|.|TRBJ1-6|TRBV21-1|.
TGTGCCAGCACCCAGGTACCTTTACGAGGGAATTCACCCCTCCACTTT
CASTQVPLRGNSPLHF
>14|.|TRBJ2-7|TRBV10-3|once
TGTGCCATCAGCTTTGGGGGGAGCTCCTACGAGCAGTACTTC
CAISFGGSSYEQYF
>15|TRBD2|TRBJ2-1|TRBV5-1|.
TGCGCCAGCAGCTCCTCCGGGGGGTCCTACAATGAGCAGTTCTTC
CASSSSGGSYNEQFF
>15|.|TRBJ2-1|TRBV5-4|.
TGTGCCAGCAGCTTAATCCTGAACATGGCCAATGAGCAGTTCTTC
CASSLILNMANEQFF
>11|.|TRBJ2-7|TRBV29-1|.
TGCAGCGTTGACGGCGGAAACGAGCAGTACTTC
CSVDGGNEQYF
>15|TRBD1|TRBJ2-7|TRBV3-1/TRBV3-2|.
TGTGCCAGCAGCCAAGTAGTAGGGGGCAAATACGAGCAGTACTTC
CASSQVVGGKYEQYF
>15|.|TRBJ2-1|TRBV10-2|.
TGCGCCAGCATCAACAGGGACGGCTCCTACAATGAGCAGTTCTTC
CASINRDGSYNEQFF
>16|TRBD1|TRBJ2-5|TRBV13|.
TGTGCCAGCAGCGCGGCATCGACAGGGACCCAAGAGACCCAGTACTTC
CASSAASTGTQETQYF
>11|TRBD1|TRBJ1-3|TRBV20-1|.
TGCAGTGCTGGGACAGAAGACACCATATATTTT
CSAGTEDTIYF
>13|TRBD1|TRBJ2-3|TRBV19|.
TGTGCCACCGACGAGGGACAGTTAGGGACGCAGTATTTT
CATDEGQLGTQYF
>13|.|TRBJ2-1|TRBV19|.
TGTGCCAGTAGTACAGGGTTCGGCAATGAGCAGTTCTTC
CASSTGFGNEQFF
>13|.|TRBJ1-5|TRBV18|.
TGTGCCAGCTCCATGGAGGAATTCCGCACCCAGCATTTT
CASSMEEFRTQHF
>14|TRBD1|TRBJ1-1|TRBV2|.
TGTGCCAGCAGAGTCTATGGACAGGGCACTGAAGCTTTCTTT
CASRVYGQGTEAFF
>14|.|TRBJ2-7|TRBV7-2|.
TGTGCCAGCAGCTTAGGACACAGCTCCTACGAGCAGTACTTC
CASSLGHSSYEQYF
>16|TRBD1|TRBJ1-3|TRBV9|.
TGTGCCAGCAGCGCAATCACAGGGGTCTCTGGAAACACCATATATTTT
CASSAITGVSGNTIYF
>16|TRBD1|TRBJ1-6|TRBV9|.
TGTGCCAGCAGCGTAGGGGACAGGGTTGGAAATTCACCCCTCCACTTT
CASSVGDRVGNSPLHF
>17|TRBD2|TRBJ2-3|TRBV11-3|.
TGTGCCAGCAGCTTAGATCGAGGGAGGGCCAAGGGAGATACGCAGTATTTT
CASSLDRGRAKGDTQYF
>17|TRBD2|TRBJ2-5|TRBV7-2|.
TGTGCCAGCAGCTTAGAGGCTAGCGGGGGTTCTTGGAAGACCCAGTACTTC
CASSLEASGGSWKTQYF